The clone carrying this T cell receptor (beta chain) was seen repeatedly, ten times or more. V was cut by 4 bases and J by 1 base, with 12 bases left in between. Germline values: CDR1 SGDLS, CDR2 YYNGEE. CDR3 length equals 14 residues. Time point here: patch test 2, 6 weeks after DPC sensitization. As to treatment: therapeutic diphenylcyclopropenone sensitization with weekly scalp DPC. This specimen belongs to a study of human T cells and chemical hapten exposure. Each cDNA molecule in the library carried unique molecular identifiers. MiXCR, applied by TCRdb to the RACE reads, yields one record per CDR3 protein. In the table there are about 40,000 distinct CDR3 sequences, about 3% of which are singletons.

The J gene is TRBJ2-7, the V gene TRBV9; a possible D gene is TRBD1 (6 bases). This TCR was sampled from a man aged 40-49 years with alopecia areata. Some clones in this sample may be carry-over from other donors' samples. The source was whole blood, collected in connection with sensitization to the hapten diphenylcyclopropenone (DPC). The chain's CDR3 is CASSTYDRSYEQYF. CDR3 DNA sequence: TGTGCCAGCAGCACGTATGACAGGTCCTACGAGCAGTACTTC. Full variable domain (outside the CDR3, taken from reference TRBV9 and TRBJ2-7): DSGVTQTPKHLITATGQRVTLRCSPRSGDLSVYWYQQSLDQGLQFLIQYYNGEERAKGNILERFSAQQFPDLHSELNLSSLELGDSALYFCASSTYDRSYEQYFGPGTRLTVT.